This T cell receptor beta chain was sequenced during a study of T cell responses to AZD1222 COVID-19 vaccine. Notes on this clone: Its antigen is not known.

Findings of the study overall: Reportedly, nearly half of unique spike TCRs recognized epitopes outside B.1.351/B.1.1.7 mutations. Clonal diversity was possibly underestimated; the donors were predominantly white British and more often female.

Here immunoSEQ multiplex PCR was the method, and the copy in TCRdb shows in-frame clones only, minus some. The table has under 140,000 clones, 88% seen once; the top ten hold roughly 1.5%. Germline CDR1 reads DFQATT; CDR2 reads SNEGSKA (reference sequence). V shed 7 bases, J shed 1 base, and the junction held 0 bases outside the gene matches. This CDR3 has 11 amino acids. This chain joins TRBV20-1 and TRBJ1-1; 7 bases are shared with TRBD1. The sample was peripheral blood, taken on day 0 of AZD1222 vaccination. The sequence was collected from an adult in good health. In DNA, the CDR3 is TGCAGTGACAGGGGGAACACTGAAGCTTTCTTT. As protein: CSDRGNTEAFF.